One sample yielded the 4 T cell receptor beta chains listed below, sequenced in a study of blood T cell repertoires in COVID-19. Clones were read by immunoSEQ multiplex PCR, and TCRdb kept only the in-frame ones, dropping some. The sample lists nearly 25,000 clones, 92% seen once, with approximately 30% in the top ten. Sequences were obtained from peripheral blood. These receptors were obtained from a man between 65 and 85 years old with active COVID-19.

J is TRBJ2-6 and V is TRBV4-3; maybe TRBD1 (7 bases). CDR3 length: 18 amino acids. The V end lost 0 bases, the J end lost 1 base, and 13 bases lay between the germline ends. The germline gives CDR1 LGHNA, CDR2 YSLEER. The chain's CDR3 is CASSQDRQGGSGANVLTF. The CDR3 DNA sequence: TGCGCCAGCAGCCAAGATCGCCAGGGGGGTTCTGGGGCCAACGTCCTGACTTTC.

The chain combines TRBV19 with TRBJ2-7, with D maybe TRBD2 (5 bases). CDR1 LNHDA and CDR2 SQIVND come from the germline V gene (reference sequence). With 5 bases removed from V and 4 bases from J, the gap between germline ends came to 27 bases. The CDR3 has 18 amino acids. The CDR3 is CASSPWFRISRGSYEQYF. DNA for the CDR3: TGTGCCAGTAGTCCTTGGTTTAGGATTTCAAGAGGGAGTTACGAGCAGTACTTC.

The chain is built from TRBV30 and TRBJ2-1; TRBD1 is a possible D gene (5 bases). V was clipped by 5 bases and J by 3 bases, with 17 bases between them. The germline gives CDR1 GTSNPN, CDR2 SVGIG (reference sequence). This CDR3 spans 15 amino acids. The CDR3 sequence is CAWGGAAGSYNEQFF. The CDR3 DNA sequence: TGTGCCTGGGGTGGGGCAGCTGGTAGCTACAATGAGCAGTTCTTC.

This sequence joins TRBV12-3 or TRBV12-4 and TRBJ2-7; D gene unclear. This CDR3 spans 11 amino acids. V dropped 6 bases and J dropped 5 bases, with 8 bases sitting between them. CDR3 nucleotide sequence: TGTGCCAGCAGCTTTTCCCACGAGCAGTACTTC. As protein: CASSFSHEQYF.